A single TCR beta chain is shown here with its context. The V gene's germline CDR1 is SGHDN and CDR2 FVKESK. CDR3 length: 17 residues. V was cut by 4 bases and J by 4 bases, with 21 bases left in between. Libraries were prepared by immunoSEQ multiplex PCR; TCRdb keeps only in-frame clonotypes and omits some of them. The data show over 85,000 clones, with approximately 84% seen just once and about 35% held by the top ten. The sample is drawn from a study of control samples from healthy donors and cancer patients. J is TRBJ2-3 and V is TRBV14, with D perhaps matching TRBD1 or TRBD2 (6 bases each). Sequenced input: PBMCs. The TCR was taken from an older man with lung cancer. The DNA of the CDR3 is TGTGCCAGCAGCCCCCTCGGGGGCCTAGCGCGCGCAGATACGCAGTATTTT. Translating it yields CASSPLGGLARADTQYF.